This TCR beta chain was sequenced in a study of blood T cell repertoires in COVID-19. Sequencing used immunoSEQ multiplex PCR; TCRdb keeps in-frame clones, though not all of them. The data show some 160,000 clones, around 82% seen once. Looked up from germline, CDR1 is MNHEY and CDR2 is SMNVEV (reference sequence). The ends were cut back, 6 bases at V and 0 bases at J, with 14 bases in the middle. This CDR3 has 15 residues. The sequenced material came from peripheral blood. This rearrangement joins TRBV27 to TRBJ1-1, with TRBD1 as a possible D gene (5 bases). This clonotype was sampled from a man aged 70 or older with active or convalescent COVID-19. The CDR3 DNA sequence: TGTGCCAGCAGGGGACTTCTGAAAATGAACACTGAAGCTTTCTTT. Translated: CASRGLLKMNTEAFF.